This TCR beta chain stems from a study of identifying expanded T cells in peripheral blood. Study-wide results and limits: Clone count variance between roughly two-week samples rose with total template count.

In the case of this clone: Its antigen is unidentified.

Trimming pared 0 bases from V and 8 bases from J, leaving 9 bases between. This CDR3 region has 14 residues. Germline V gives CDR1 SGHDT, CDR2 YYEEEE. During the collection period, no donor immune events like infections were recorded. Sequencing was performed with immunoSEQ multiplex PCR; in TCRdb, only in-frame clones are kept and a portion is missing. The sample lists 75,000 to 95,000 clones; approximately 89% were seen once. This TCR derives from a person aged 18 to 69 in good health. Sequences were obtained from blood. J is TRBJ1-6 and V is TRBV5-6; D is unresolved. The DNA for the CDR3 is TGTGCCAGCAGCTTGGAGTATGGGGATTCACCCCTCCACTTT. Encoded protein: CASSLEYGDSPLHF.